This T cell receptor (beta chain) originates from a study of shared clonotypes between healthy human individuals. Study results and caveats: All-four-donor shared clonotypes had higher generation probabilities than non-shared clonotypes did. Estimated richness values were generally larger in naive subsets than in memory subsets. Rarefaction gave evidence that sorted-subset sequencing remained incomplete despite large depth.

Sequencing was performed with immunoSEQ multiplex PCR; in TCRdb, only in-frame clones are kept and a portion is missing. The sample holds roughly 2 million clones; about 95% are singletons and the top ten take 0.85% to 1.2%. Positively selected for CCR7, the CD45RO-negative cells used as naive CD8 cells excluded terminally differentiated effector memory CD45RA+ cells. Each sample came from a Caucasian adult donor living in Nashville, Tennessee. Worth noting for this clone: What it binds is not known.

Sequencing was performed on naive CD8+ T cells sorted from blood. The receptor's source is a man between 18 and 29 years old in good health.

CDR3 bases: TGCGCCAGCAGCCAAGATCAGGGACAGGGGGCCTATTGGTCACCCCTCCACTTT. It translates to CASSQDQGQGAYWSPLHF. The V and J genes are TRBV4-3 and TRBJ1-6; 12 nucleotides align to TRBD1. The V gene end was trimmed by 0 bases and the J gene end by 10 bases; junction bases not matched to a gene: 10. Germline CDR1 LGHNA, CDR2 YSLEER. CDR3 length: 18 amino acids.